These 16 T cell receptor beta chains originate from one sample sequenced in a study of T cell changes during pregnancy in multiple sclerosis. TCRdb's table, derived via immunoSEQ multiplex PCR, lists solely in-frame clones and lacks some. The sample yields 55,000 to 85,000 clones, roughly nine tenths seen once. The sample consisted of peripheral blood, taken in the third trimester of pregnancy. The receptors here all came from a female donor with multiple sclerosis, enrolled in a pregnancy study.

The chain carries TRBV2 and TRBJ2-4; 7 nucleotides agree with TRBD1. The V gene end was trimmed by 6 bases and the J gene end by 9 bases; junction bases not matched to a gene: 8. Germline lookup yields CDR1 SNHLY and CDR2 FYNNEI. This CDR3 comprises 13 residues. The DNA of the CDR3 is TGTGCCAGCAGAGCCGGGACAGCCTCCATTCAGTACTTC. Residues: CASRAGTASIQYF.

This clone was observed a few times. The chain couples TRBV29-1 to TRBJ1-1, with no clear D. Trimming took 4 bases from V and 11 from J, leaving 11 bases between them. Germline V gene lookup returns CDR1 SQVTM and CDR2 ANQGSEA. The CDR3 contains 10 residues. In nucleotides, the CDR3 is TGCAGCGTTGTAGAGCATCAGGCTTTCTTT. Translating it yields CSVVEHQAFF.

The J gene is TRBJ2-7, the V gene TRBV5-1; 12 bases agree with TRBD1. This CDR3 region has 14 residues. Trimming at V came to 5 bases and at J to 4 bases, leaving 4 bases not matched to a gene. CDR1 is SGHRS and CDR2 is YFSETQ in the germline V gene. CDR3 in amino acids: CASSPGQGAYEQYF. DNA of the CDR3: TGCGCCAGCAGTCCGGGACAGGGGGCTTACGAGCAGTACTTC. Based on the CDR3 plus reference TRBV5-1 and TRBJ2-7, the full variable domain is KAGVTQTPRYLIKTRGQQVTLSCSPISGHRSVSWYQQTPGQGLQFLFEYFSETQRNKGNFPGRFSGRQFSNSRSEMNVSTLELGDSALYLCASSPGQGAYEQYFGPGTRLTVT.

The chain carries TRBV19 and TRBJ1-1; D remains ambiguous. The V gene lost 4 bases and the J gene lost 3 bases, with 15 bases spanning the gap. Per the germline V gene, CDR1 is LNHDA and CDR2 is SQIVND (reference sequence). The CDR3 is 15 residues long. Here the CDR3 DNA reads TGTGCCAGTAGTACAAGAGGTCCCCGGCACACTGAAGCTTTCTTT. It codes for CASSTRGPRHTEAFF.

V gene TRBV9 combines with J gene TRBJ2-1; 7 positions match TRBD2. With V trimmed by 6 bases and J by 4 bases, 10 bases remained unmatched. Germline CDR1 reads SGDLS; CDR2 reads YYNGEE. This CDR3 spans 15 amino acids. This chain's CDR3 is CASTQRDGVYNEQFF. The CDR3 DNA is TGTGCCAGCACCCAGCGGGATGGGGTTTACAATGAGCAGTTCTTC.

Of note for this clone: A read error may produce the germline difference seen at one junction end. The V gene is TRBV7-7, the J gene TRBJ2-1; 11 bases agree with TRBD2. CDR3 length equals 16 residues. CDR1 is SSHAT and CDR2 is FNYEAQ in the germline V gene (reference sequence). The CDR3 region is CASSLAGTSGYNEQFF. In DNA, the CDR3 is TGTGCTAGCAGCTTAGCAGGGACTAGCGGTTACAATGAGCAGTTCTTC.

The chain employs TRBV5-1 and TRBJ1-1; D is possibly TRBD1 (5 bases). The germline V and J ends were trimmed by 4 bases and 2 bases, with 12 bases remaining between them. The CDR3 covers 14 residues. Per germline, CDR1 SGHRS and CDR2 YFSETQ. For the CDR3, the DNA is TGCGCCAGCAGCCAAAGAAGGGGTAACACTGAAGCTTTCTTT. Protein: CASSQRRGNTEAFF.

This clone was recorded once. V is TRBV7-2 and J is TRBJ2-5, with 12 bases aligning to TRBD2. The trim removed 3 bases at V and 5 bases at J, leaving 13 bases unmatched. This CDR3 has 18 amino acids. The germline V gene encodes CDR1 SGHTA and CDR2 FQGNSA. CDR3 region: CASSLVTSGSKTGETQYF. Here the CDR3 DNA reads TGTGCCAGCAGCTTGGTGACTAGCGGGAGCAAAACAGGGGAGACCCAGTACTTC.

V usage is TRBV9 and J usage is TRBJ2-7; no clear D. The germline gives CDR1 SGDLS, CDR2 YYNGEE. The CDR3 covers 15 residues. V was trimmed by 0 bases and J by 3 bases, leaving 13 bases between them. The CDR3 DNA follows: TGTGCCAGCAGCGTAGTCCCCTCAGTCCTCTACGAGCAGTACTTC. Translating gives CASSVVPSVLYEQYF.

V usage is TRBV11-2 and J usage is TRBJ1-4; possible D gene TRBD1, 5 bases. The germline V gene encodes CDR1 SGHAT and CDR2 FQNNGV. The ends were cut back, 0 bases at V and 4 bases at J, with 9 bases in the middle. The CDR3 has 15 amino acids. The CDR3 sequence: CASSLDLRDNEKLFF. In DNA, the CDR3 is TGTGCCAGCAGCTTAGATCTCAGGGATAATGAAAAACTGTTTTTT.

The CDR3 spells CASSLELLVYGYTF. The CDR3, as DNA: TGTGCCAGCAGCTTGGAACTCCTCGTCTATGGCTACACCTTC. The rearrangement joins TRBV5-4 to TRBJ1-2; D unclear. V gave up 0 bases and J gave up 4 bases, with 10 bases separating them. CDR1 is SGHNT, CDR2 YYREEE, per germline (reference sequence). The CDR3 covers 14 residues.

This clone came up once. The rearrangement joins TRBV30 to TRBJ1-6; D perhaps matches TRBD1 (6 bases). Per the germline V gene, CDR1 is GTSNPN and CDR2 is SVGIG (reference sequence). CDR3 length: 13 amino acids. Trimming removed 2 bases from V and 7 bases from J, with 9 bases in between. The CDR3 bases are TGTGCCTGGAGTATCGGGACAAATTCACCCCTCCACTTT. Protein: CAWSIGTNSPLHF. The full variable domain, in which reference TRBV30 and TRBJ1-6 provide the parts outside the CDR3, is SQTIHQWPATLVQPVGSPLSLECTVEGTSNPNLYWYRQAAGRGLQLLFYSVGIGQISSEVPQNLSASRPQDRQFILSSKKLLLSDSGFYLCAWSIGTNSPLHFGNGTRLTVT.

V and J are TRBV5-1 and TRBJ2-7; 11 positions agree with TRBD2. The CDR3 is 15 amino acids. Losses at the gene ends were 3 bases for V and 3 bases for J; bases not matched to a gene: 5. The germline V gene encodes CDR1 SGHRS and CDR2 YFSETQ. CDR3 residues: CASSSATSGSYEQYF. CDR3 nucleotide sequence: TGCGCCAGCAGCTCTGCTACTAGCGGGAGCTACGAGCAGTACTTC.

This sequence joins TRBV28 and TRBJ1-5, with D possibly matching TRBD1 (5 bases). The germline V and J ends were trimmed by 5 bases and 4 bases, with 15 bases remaining between them. Germline V gives CDR1 MDHEN, CDR2 SYDVKM. The CDR3 spans 15 residues. The CDR3 reads CASSLPGLYNQPQHF. Here the CDR3 DNA reads TGTGCCAGCAGTCTTCCGGGACTGTATAATCAGCCCCAGCATTTT.

V gene TRBV4-1 combines with J gene TRBJ2-5; the match to TRBD1 covers 8 bases. This CDR3 spans 14 amino acids. Germline lookup yields CDR1 MGHRA and CDR2 YSYEKL. V trimming: 4 bases; J trimming: 4 bases; junction bases outside the gene matches: 5. The CDR3 sequence: CASSPGQGGETQYF. DNA of the CDR3: TGCGCCAGCAGCCCCGGACAGGGAGGAGAGACCCAGTACTTC.

V usage is TRBV28 and J usage is TRBJ1-1; 9 bases agree with TRBD1. Germline V gene sequence: CDR1 MDHEN, CDR2 SYDVKM. The CDR3 spans 13 residues. V dropped 6 bases and J dropped 5; count of bases not matched to a gene: 4. CDR3 in amino acids: CASRGQGETEAFF. The CDR3 nucleotides are TGTGCCAGCAGGGGACAGGGAGAGACTGAAGCTTTCTTT.